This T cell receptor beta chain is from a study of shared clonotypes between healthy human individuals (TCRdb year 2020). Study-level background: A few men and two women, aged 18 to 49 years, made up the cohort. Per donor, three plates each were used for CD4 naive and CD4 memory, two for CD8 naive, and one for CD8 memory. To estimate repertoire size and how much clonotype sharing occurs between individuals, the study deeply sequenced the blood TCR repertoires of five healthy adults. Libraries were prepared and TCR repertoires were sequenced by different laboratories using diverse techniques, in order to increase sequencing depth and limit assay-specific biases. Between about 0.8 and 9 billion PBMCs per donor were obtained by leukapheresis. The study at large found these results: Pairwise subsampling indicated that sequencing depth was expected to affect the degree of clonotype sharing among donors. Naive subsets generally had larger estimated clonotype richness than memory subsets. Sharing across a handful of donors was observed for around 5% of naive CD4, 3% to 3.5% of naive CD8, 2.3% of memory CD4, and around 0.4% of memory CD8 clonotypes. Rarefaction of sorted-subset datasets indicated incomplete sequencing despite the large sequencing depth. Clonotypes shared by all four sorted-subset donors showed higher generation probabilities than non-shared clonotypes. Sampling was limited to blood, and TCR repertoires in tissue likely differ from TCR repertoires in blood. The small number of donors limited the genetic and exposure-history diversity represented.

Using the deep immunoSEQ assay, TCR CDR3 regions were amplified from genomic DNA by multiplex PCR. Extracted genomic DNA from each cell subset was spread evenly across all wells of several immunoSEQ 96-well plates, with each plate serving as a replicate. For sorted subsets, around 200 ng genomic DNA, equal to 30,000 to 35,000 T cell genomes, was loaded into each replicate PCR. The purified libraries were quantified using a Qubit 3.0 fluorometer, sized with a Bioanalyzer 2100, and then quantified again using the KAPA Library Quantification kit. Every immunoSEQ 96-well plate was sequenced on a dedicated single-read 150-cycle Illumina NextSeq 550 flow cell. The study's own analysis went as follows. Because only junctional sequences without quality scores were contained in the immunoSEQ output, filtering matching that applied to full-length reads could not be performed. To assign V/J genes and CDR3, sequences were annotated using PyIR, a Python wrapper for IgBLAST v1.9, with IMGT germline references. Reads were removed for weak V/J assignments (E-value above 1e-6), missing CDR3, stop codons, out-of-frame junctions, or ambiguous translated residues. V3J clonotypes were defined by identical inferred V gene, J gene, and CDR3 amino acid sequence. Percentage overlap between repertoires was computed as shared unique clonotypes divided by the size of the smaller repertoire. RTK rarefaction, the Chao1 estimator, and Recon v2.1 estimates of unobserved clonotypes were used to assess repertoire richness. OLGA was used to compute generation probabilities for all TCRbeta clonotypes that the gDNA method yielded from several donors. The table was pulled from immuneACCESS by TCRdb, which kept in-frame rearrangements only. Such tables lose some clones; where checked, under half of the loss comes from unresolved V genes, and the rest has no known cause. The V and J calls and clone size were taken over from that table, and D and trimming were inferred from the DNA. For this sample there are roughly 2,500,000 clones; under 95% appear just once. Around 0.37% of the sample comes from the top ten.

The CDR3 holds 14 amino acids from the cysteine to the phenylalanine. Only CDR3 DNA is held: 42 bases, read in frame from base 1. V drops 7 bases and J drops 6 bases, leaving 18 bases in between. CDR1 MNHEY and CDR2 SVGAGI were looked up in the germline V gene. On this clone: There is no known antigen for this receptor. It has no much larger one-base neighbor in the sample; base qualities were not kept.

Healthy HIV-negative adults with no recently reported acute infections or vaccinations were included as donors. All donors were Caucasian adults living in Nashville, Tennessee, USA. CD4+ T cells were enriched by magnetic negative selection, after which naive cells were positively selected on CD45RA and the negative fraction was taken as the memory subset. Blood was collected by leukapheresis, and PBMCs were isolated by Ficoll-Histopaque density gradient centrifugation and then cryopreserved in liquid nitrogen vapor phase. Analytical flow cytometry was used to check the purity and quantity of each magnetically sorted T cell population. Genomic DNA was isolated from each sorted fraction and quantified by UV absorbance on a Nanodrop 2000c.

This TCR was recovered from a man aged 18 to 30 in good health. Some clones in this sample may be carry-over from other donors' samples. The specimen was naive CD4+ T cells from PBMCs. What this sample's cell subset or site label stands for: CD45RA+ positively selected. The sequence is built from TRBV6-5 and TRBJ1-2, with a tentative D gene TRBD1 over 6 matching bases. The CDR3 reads CASTLNQGLDGYTF. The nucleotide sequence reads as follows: TGTGCCAGCACCCTTAACCAGGGGTTGGATGGCTACACCTTC.